The text below deals with one TCR beta chain. What it binds is unknown. These data originate in a study of CD8 T cells in ankylosing spondylitis. Study-wide results and caveats: A TCR beta motif of seven or eight highly homologous variants appeared characteristic of ankylosing spondylitis blood.

Molecular-barcoded quantitative 5'-RACE produced these TCR beta libraries. Using its own MiXCR run on the 5' RACE reads, TCRdb lists one record per CDR3 protein. Of approximately 140,000 distinct CDR3 sequences listed, 40% to 50% were seen once; the top ten hold approximately 14%. The length of the CDR3 is 17 residues. Germline lookup yields CDR1 MNHEY and CDR2 SVGAGI. Trimming removed 11 bases from V and 3 bases from J; junction bases left unmatched: 16. This TCR derives from a male donor with ankylosing spondylitis. The J gene is TRBJ2-2, the V gene TRBV6-5; 9 nucleotides match TRBD1. Sequenced: synovial fluid, either unsorted or a sorted T cell fraction (not recorded which). The CDR3 spells CASNGKDRGKYTGELFF. CDR3 nucleotides: TGTGCCTCAAACGGAAAGGACAGGGGAAAATACACCGGGGAGCTGTTTTTT.